The sequence of this TCR beta chain was determined in a study of spatial heterogeneity in lung cancer (dated by TCRdb to between 2017 and 2020). Study-level background: More beta-chain than alpha-chain transcripts were consistently detected, likely reflecting higher beta-chain transcript abundance. In tumor regions, TCR transcript counts showed a strong correlation with a T cell transcriptional module score derived from matched bulk RNA-seq. In the raw uncorrected reads, each unique combination of TCR and UMI appeared more than ten times on average. At surgery, both alpha and beta chains were TCR-sequenced in roughly 200 tumor regions, over 61 matched nontumor lung samples and around 50 PBMC samples. The study quantitatively compared TCR alpha and beta repertoires across multiple tumor regions, matched nontumor lung and blood in non-small cell lung cancer. TCR repertoire features were related to nonsynonymous mutation counts determined by whole-exome sequencing of tumor tissue. Results the study describes overall, beyond this receptor: TCR-seq was estimated to cover only approximately 7% of tumor T cells for alpha chains and approximately 13% for beta chains. Counts of ubiquitous and regional expanded TCRs correlated with counts of ubiquitous and regional nonsynonymous mutations, respectively. Additional single-cell paired TCR alpha and beta sequencing was considered necessary to confirm, at a functional level, the hypothesis that regional TCRs recognize regional mutations. The tumor nonsynonymous mutation count correlated with the number of expanded intratumoral alpha and beta TCRs.

Libraries were constructed by 5' RACE. These reads were obtained on a NextSeq 500. To allow correction of PCR and sequencing errors, the TCR library protocol tagged every TCR cDNA molecule with a unique molecular identifier. The paper's data handling went like this. Decombinator tools were used for TCR identification, UMI-based error correction and CDR3 extraction. TCRs above a frequency of 2 per 1,000, corresponding to the top 1% of the tumor frequency distribution, were defined as expanded. Expanded tumor TCRs statistically deemed absent (corrected P<0.05) from at least one tumor region were classed as regional, and all other expanded tumor TCRs were classed as ubiquitous. Renyi diversity was calculated using the R vegan package after each repertoire was subsampled 100 times to 5,000 TCRs. CDR3 similarity networks were built from amino acid triplet string-kernel similarity, with CDR3s being connected when pairwise similarity was above 0.82. Clones were called with MiXCR by TCRdb after fastp trimmed the public reads at Q25, and only in-frame beta chains were retained. Duplicate CDR3 protein sequences are folded into a single record with the most common DNA and genes. The V and J calls shown here were made by TCRdb, not taken from the authors' results. The sample profile shows roughly 9,800 distinct CDR3 sequences; over 9.5% of them were found once. The ten largest account for about an eighth of the sample.

What this sample's time point label stands for: sample taken at primary tumor resection. Samples were obtained from approximately 70 patients with early-stage, untreated non-small cell lung cancer from the lung TRACERx cohort. For TCR sequencing, whole RNA was extracted from tumor and nontumor lung tissue, or from cryopreserved PBMC samples, and no cell sorting was done. Only patients with enough RNA available from two or more tumor regions were chosen for TCR sequencing. Before selection, tumor and adjacent nontumor lung specimens were reviewed by a lung pathologist. The CDR3 runs 12 residues from the cysteine to the phenylalanine. Of the read, only the CDR3 DNA is kept; its 36 bases are in frame from base 1. Trimming at the junction amounts to 3 bases on V and 1 base on J, and the germline ends lie 6 bases apart. The CDR1 and CDR2 encoded by the germline V gene (reference sequence) are DFQATT and SNEGSKA.

This clonotype was seen at least ten times. Which antigen it targets is not known. Base qualities are missing; no much larger clone stands one base away. The sequence joins TRBV20-1 to TRBJ1-2; D gene: possibly TRBD1, on 5 matching bases. The starting material was lung tumor tissue, obtained at surgery. This sequence originates from a female donor with early-stage non-small cell lung cancer. The DNA is as follows: TGCAGTGCTAGGGGGGTTAACTATGGCTACACCTTC. Its translation is CSARGVNYGYTF.